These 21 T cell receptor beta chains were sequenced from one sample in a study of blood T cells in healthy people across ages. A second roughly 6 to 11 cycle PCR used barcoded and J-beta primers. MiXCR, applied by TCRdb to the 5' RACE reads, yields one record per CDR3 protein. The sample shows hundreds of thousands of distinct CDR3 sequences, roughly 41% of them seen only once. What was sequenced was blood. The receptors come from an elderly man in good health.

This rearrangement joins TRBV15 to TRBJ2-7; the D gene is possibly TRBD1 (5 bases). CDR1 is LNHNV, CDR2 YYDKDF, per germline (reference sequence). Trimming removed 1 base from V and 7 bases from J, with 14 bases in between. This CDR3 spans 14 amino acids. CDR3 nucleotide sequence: TGTGCCACCAGCAGAGGACAGCCCTACAATGAGCAGTACTTC. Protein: CATSRGQPYNEQYF.

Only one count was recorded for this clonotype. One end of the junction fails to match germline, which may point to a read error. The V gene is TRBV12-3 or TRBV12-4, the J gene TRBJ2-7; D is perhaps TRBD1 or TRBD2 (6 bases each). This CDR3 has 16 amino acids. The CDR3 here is CASSSRGRTSSYKQYF. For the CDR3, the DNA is TGTGCCAGCAGTTCCAGGGGCAGAACTAGCTCCTACAAGCAGTACTTC.

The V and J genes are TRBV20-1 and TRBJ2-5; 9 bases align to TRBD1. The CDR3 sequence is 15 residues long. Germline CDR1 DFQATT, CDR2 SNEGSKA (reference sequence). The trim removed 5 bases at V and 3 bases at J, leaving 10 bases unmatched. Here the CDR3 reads CSAPKGQGREETQYF. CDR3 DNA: TGCAGTGCTCCTAAGGGACAGGGTAGGGAAGAGACCCAGTACTTC.

The DNA of the CDR3 is TGTGCCAGCAGCTTAGTGGAGGGGCTGTATACCAAAAACATTCAGTACTTC. Its translation is CASSLVEGLYTKNIQYF. The gene calls are TRBV7-9 and TRBJ2-4; weak D call: TRBD2 (6 bases). The ends were cut back, 1 base at V and 2 bases at J, with 15 bases in the middle. From germline, CDR1 is SEHNR and CDR2 FQNEAQ (reference sequence). This CDR3 has 17 amino acids.

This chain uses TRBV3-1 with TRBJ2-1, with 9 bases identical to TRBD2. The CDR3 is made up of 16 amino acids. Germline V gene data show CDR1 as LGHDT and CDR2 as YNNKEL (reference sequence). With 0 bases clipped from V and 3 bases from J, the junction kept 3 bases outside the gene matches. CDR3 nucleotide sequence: TGTGCCAGCAGCCAAGATCTAGCGGGAAGCTACAATGAGCAGTTCTTC. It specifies CASSQDLAGSYNEQFF.

The CDR3 sequence is CASSGTSGLPANQYNEQFF. CDR3 bases: TGTGCCAGCAGCGGGACTAGCGGCCTGCCCGCCAACCAGTACAATGAGCAGTTCTTC. V gene TRBV7-9 combines with J gene TRBJ2-1; 11 positions agree with TRBD2. The CDR3 totals 19 residues. V was pared by 5 bases and J by 4 bases, with 16 bases of the junction left unmatched. The germline CDR1 and CDR2 sequences are SEHNR and FQNEAQ (reference sequence).

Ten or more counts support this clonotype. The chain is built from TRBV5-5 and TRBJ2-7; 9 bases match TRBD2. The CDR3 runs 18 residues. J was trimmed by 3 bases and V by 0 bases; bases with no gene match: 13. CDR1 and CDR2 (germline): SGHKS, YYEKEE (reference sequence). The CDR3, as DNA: TGTGCCAGCAGCTTGGCCGTGGTAGCGGGGGCCCCACTCTACGAGCAGTACTTC. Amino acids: CASSLAVVAGAPLYEQYF. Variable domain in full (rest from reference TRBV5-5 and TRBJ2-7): DAGVTQSPTHLIKTRGQQVTLRCSPISGHKSVSWYQQVLGQGPQFIFQYYEKEERGRGNFPDRFSARQFPNYSSELNVNALLLGDSALYLCASSLAVVAGAPLYEQYFGPGTRLTVT.

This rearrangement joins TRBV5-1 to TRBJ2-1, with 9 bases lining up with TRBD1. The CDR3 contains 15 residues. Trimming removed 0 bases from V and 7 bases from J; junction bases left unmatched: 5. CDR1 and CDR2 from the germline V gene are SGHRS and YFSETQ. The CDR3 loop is CASSLVGQGRNEQFF. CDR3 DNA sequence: TGCGCCAGCAGCTTGGTTGGACAGGGGAGGAATGAGCAGTTCTTC.

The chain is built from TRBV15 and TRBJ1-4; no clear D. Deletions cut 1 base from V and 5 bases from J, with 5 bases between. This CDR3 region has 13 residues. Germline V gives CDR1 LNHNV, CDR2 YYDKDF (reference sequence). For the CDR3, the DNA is TGTGCCACCAGCAGAGGACCAAATGAAAAACTGTTTTTT. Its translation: CATSRGPNEKLFF.

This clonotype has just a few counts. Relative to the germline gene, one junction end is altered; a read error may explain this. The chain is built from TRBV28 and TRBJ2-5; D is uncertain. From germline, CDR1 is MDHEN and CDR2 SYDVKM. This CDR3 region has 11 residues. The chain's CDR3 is CAGSFLGTQYF. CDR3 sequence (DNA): TGTGCCGGCAGTTTTCTTGGGACCCAGTACTTC.

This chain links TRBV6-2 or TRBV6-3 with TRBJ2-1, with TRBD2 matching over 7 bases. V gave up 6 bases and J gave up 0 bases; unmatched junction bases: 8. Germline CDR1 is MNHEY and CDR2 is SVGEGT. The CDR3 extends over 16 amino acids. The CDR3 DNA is TGTGCCAGCAGGGGGGGGACTGGGAGCTCCTACAATGAGCAGTTCTTC. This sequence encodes CASRGGTGSSYNEQFF.

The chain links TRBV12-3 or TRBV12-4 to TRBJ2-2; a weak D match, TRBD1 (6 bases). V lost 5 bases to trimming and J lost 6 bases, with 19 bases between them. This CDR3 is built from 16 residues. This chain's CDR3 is CASSPGTSRGSGELFF. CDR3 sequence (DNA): TGTGCCAGCAGTCCCGGGACATCGAGAGGCTCCGGGGAGCTGTTTTTT.

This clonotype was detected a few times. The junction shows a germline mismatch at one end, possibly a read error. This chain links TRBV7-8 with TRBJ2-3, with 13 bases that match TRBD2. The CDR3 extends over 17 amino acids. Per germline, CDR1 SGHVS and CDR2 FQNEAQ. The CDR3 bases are TGTGCCAGCAGCGTAGCTGGGACTAGCGGGATCACAGATACGCAGTATTTT. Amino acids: CASSVAGTSGITDTQYF. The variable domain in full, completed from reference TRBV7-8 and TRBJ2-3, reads GAGVSQSPRYKVAKRGQDVALRCDPISGHVSLFWYQQALGQGPEFLTYFQNEAQLDKSGLPSDRFFAERPEGSVSTLKIQRTQQEDSAVYLCASSVAGTSGITDTQYFGPGTRLTVL.

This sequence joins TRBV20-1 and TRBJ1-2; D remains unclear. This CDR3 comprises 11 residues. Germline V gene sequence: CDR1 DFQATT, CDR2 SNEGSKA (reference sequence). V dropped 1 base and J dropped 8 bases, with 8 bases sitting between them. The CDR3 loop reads CSARVGEGYTF. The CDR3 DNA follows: TGCAGTGCTAGAGTCGGGGAGGGCTACACCTTC.

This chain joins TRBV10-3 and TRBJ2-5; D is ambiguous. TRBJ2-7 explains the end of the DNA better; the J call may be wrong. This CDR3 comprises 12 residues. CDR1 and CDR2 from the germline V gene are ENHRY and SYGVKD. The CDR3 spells CAISPLLGEQYF. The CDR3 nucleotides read TGTGCCATCAGCCCTTTATTGGGCGAGCAGTACTTC.

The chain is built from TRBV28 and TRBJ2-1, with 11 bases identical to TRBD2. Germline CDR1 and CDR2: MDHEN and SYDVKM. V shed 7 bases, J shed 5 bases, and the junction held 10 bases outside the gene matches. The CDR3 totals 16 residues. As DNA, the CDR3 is TGTGCCAGCATCCCTCTAGCGGGAGGAGGCGACAATGAGCAGTTCTTC. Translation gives CASIPLAGGGDNEQFF.

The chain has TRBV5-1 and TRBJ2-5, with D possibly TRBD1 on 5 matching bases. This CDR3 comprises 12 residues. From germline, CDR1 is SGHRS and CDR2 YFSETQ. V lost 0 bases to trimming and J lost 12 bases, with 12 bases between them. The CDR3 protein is CASSLDRREKYF. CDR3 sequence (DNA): TGCGCCAGCAGCTTGGATCGCAGGGAAAAGTACTTC.

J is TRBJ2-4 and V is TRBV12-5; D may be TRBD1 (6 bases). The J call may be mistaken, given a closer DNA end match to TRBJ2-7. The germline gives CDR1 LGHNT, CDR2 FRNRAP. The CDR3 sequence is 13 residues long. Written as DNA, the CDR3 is TGTGCTAGTGGGCGAACAGGGATCGACGAGCAGTACTTC. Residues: CASGRTGIDEQYF.

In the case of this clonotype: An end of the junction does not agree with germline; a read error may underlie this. The chain's CDR3 is CASSQDLQGWGGNEQLF. The DNA of the CDR3 is TGTGCCAGCAGCCAAGATTTACAGGGATGGGGGGGGAATGAGCAGTTGTTC. The chain links TRBV4-2 to TRBJ2-1; tentatively, D is TRBD2 (7 bases). CDR1 and CDR2 from the germline V gene are LGHNA and YNFKEQ. The CDR3 contains 17 residues.

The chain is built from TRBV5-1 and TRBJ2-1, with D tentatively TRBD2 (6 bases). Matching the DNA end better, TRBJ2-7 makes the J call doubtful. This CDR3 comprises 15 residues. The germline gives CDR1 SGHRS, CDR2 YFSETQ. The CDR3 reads CASSLSGLTYNEQYF. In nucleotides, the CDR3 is TGCGCCAGCAGCCTTTCGGGACTCACCTACAATGAGCAGTACTTC.

CDR3 DNA: TGTGCCAGCAGCCGGGCAGCCGGGAGAAACCCCTACGAGCAGTACTTC. Translated: CASSRAAGRNPYEQYF. This chain joins TRBV14 and TRBJ2-7, with a possible D match to TRBD2 (6 bases). The CDR3 loop spans 16 amino acids. V lost 4 bases and J lost 2, with 18 bases in between. Germline-derived CDR1 and CDR2 are SGHDN and FVKESK.